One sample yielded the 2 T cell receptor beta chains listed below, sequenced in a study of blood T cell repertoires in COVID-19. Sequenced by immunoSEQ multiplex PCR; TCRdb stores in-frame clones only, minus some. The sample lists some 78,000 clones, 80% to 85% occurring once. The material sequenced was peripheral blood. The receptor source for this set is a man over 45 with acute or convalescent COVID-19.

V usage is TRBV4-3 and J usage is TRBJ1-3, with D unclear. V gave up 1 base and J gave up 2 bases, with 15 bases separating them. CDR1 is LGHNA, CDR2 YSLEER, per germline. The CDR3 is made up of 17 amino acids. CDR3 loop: CASSQVNWEGAGNTIYF. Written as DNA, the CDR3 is TGCGCCAGCAGCCAAGTCAATTGGGAGGGAGCTGGAAACACCATATATTTT.

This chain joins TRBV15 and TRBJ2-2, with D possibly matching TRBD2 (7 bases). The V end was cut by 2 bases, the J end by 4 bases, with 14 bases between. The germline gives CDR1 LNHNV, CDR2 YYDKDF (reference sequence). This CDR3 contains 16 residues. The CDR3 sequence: CATSRPGGAVTGELFF. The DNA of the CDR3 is TGTGCCACCAGCAGACCGGGGGGCGCGGTCACCGGGGAGCTGTTTTTT.